These T cell receptor beta chains were read from a single sample in a study of metastatic and nonmetastatic thyroid tumors. Through MiXCR, TCRdb re-clonotyped the PCR reads. Of about 41,000 clones in the sample, roughly a quarter were seen once. The sequenced sample was tumor tissue. The receptors here all came from a female donor with papillary thyroid cancer or a benign thyroid nodule (not recorded which). Some clones in this sample may be carry-over from other donors' samples. Both conserved end residues are part of each CDR3. The order of the fields is J gene, V gene, D gene, clone size, CDR3 length, CDR3 DNA, CDR3 protein. A D gene is named only where the DNA matches it firmly. The size of a clone is reported for some rows only, either as once, few or many, or as a class for expanded clones.

>TRBJ2-7|TRBV29-1|.|.|10
TGCAGCGTGGGAGAAGGTGAGCAGTACTTC
CSVGEGEQYF
>TRBJ1-2|TRBV5-1|.|.|16
TGCGCCAGCAGCTTGGGGCTCGCGCAAGCCGGATATGGCTACACCTTC
CASSLGLAQAGYGYTF
>TRBJ2-7|TRBV11-3|.|medium-sized|13
TGTGCCAGCAGCTTATCCTCCGGGTACGAGCAGTACTTC
CASSLSSGYEQYF
>TRBJ1-2|TRBV20-1|.|.|13
TGCAGTGCTAGCCTACAGGGTCACTATGGCTACACCTTC
CSASLQGHYGYTF
>TRBJ2-3|TRBV20-1|TRBD2|.|16
TGCAGTGCTGACCAGTTACTAGCGGGAGCACAAGATACGCAGTATTTT
CSADQLLAGAQDTQYF
>TRBJ2-5|TRBV15|TRBD2|.|16
TGTGCCACCAGCAGTGGGACTAGCGGGACCCAAGAGACCCAGTACTTC
CATSSGTSGTQETQYF
>TRBJ1-2|TRBV20-1|TRBD1|few|15
TGCAGTGCTCCTTCCGGGGACAGGGTGACGGATGGCTACACCTTC
CSAPSGDRVTDGYTF
>TRBJ1-5|TRBV3-1|.|few|17
TGTGCCAGCAGCCAAGGCGACCTCGGGCAGGGAGATCGGCCCCAGCATTTT
CASSQGDLGQGDRPQHF
>TRBJ1-5|TRBV18|.|many|14
TGTGCCAGCTCACCAGGGTCCCTCAATCAGCCCCAGCATTTT
CASSPGSLNQPQHF
>TRBJ2-3|TRBV3-1|.|.|15
TGTGCCAGCAGCCAACGAGGGGGTCGAACAGATACGCAGTATTTT
CASSQRGGRTDTQYF
>TRBJ2-7|TRBV5-5|TRBD2|once|14
TGTGCCAGCAGCTTACGAGCGGGAGGCTACGAGCAGTACTTC
CASSLRAGGYEQYF
>TRBJ2-1|TRBV24-1|TRBD2|.|18
TGTGCCACCAGTGATGCCGCCCTTTCTGCGGGAGGATACAATGAGCAGTTCTTC
CATSDAALSAGGYNEQFF
>TRBJ1-2|TRBV6-1|.|.|11
TGTGTCAGCATTGAAGCCCCTGTCTACACCTTC
CVSIEAPVYTF
>TRBJ2-5|TRBV15|.|many|15
TGTGCCACAAATAGCCGGGCCACCACCCTTGGGACCCAGTACTTC
CATNSRATTLGTQYF
>TRBJ2-7|TRBV19|TRBD2|few|14
TGTGCCAGTACGCGGGAGCCGAGCTCCTACGAGCAGTACTTC
CASTREPSSYEQYF
>TRBJ2-3|TRBV27|TRBD1|many|15
TGTGCCAGCAGTTCCTGGACAGGGTCCCCAGATACGCAGTATTTT
CASSSWTGSPDTQYF
>TRBJ1-5|TRBV5-1|.|few|16
TGCGCCAGCAGCCCTGGCGGGACGGACGGCAATCAGCCCCAGCATTTT
CASSPGGTDGNQPQHF
>TRBJ1-6|TRBV6-1|.|.|13
TGTGCCAGCAGGGAAGGACCGGATTCACCCCTCCACTTT
CASREGPDSPLHF
>TRBJ2-7|TRBV6-1|TRBD1|few|13
TGTGCCAGCGACAGGACAGGGCTCTACGAGCAGTACTTC
CASDRTGLYEQYF
>TRBJ2-1|TRBV20-1|.|.|14
TGCAGTGCTAGAGGTTTCGGCAGGGAGAATGAGCAGTTCTTC
CSARGFGRENEQFF
>TRBJ2-7|TRBV11-2|.|.|16
TGTGCCAGCAGCTCGTTGAGGGCGCGGTACTCCTACGAGCAGTACTTC
CASSSLRARYSYEQYF
>TRBJ1-2|TRBV30|.|.|15
TGTGCCTGGAGCCGCGGGAGCCAGCTAGTCTATGGCTACACCTTC
CAWSRGSQLVYGYTF
>TRBJ2-7|TRBV7-2|TRBD1|many|14
TGTGCCAGCAGCCAGGTGGGGACAGACTACGAGCAGTACTTC
CASSQVGTDYEQYF
>TRBJ2-7|TRBV20-1|.|.|14
TGCAGTGCTAGTGGAGGTGTGGGACACGAGGAGCAGTACTTC
CSASGGVGHEEQYF
>TRBJ1-2|TRBV7-9|.|many|14
TGTGCCAGCAGCCGTGGGGCAGGGAGTTATGGCTACACCTTC
CASSRGAGSYGYTF
>TRBJ1-3|TRBV6-1|.|.|16
TGTGCCAGCAGTGAAGCGTGGGTAGAATTTGGAAACACCATATATTTT
CASSEAWVEFGNTIYF
>TRBJ2-1|TRBV7-6|TRBD1|many|15
TGTGCCAGCAGCCCGGACAGGGTCTCCTACAATGAGCAGTTCTTC
CASSPDRVSYNEQFF
>TRBJ1-1|TRBV2|.|.|15
TGTGCCAGCAGCCTCCCCAAGGGATGGAACACTGAAGCTTTCTTT
CASSLPKGWNTEAFF
>TRBJ1-5|TRBV28|.|few|13
TGTGCCAGCAGTATGTTGAAAGATCAGCCCAAGCATTTT
CASSMLKDQPKHF